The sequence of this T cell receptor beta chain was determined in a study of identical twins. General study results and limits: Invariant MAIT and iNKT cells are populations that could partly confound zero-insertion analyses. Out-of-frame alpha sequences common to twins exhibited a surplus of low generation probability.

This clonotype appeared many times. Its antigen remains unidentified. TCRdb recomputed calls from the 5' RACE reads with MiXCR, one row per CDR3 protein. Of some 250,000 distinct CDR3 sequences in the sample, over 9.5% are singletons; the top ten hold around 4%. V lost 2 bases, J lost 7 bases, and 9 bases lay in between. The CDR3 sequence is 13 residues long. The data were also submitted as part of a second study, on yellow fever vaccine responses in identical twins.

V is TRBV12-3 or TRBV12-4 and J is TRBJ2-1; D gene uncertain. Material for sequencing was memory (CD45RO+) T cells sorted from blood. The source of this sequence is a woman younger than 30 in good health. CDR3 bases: TGTGCCAGCAGTTTATCTGGGGTAAATGAGCAGTTCTTC. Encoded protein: CASSLSGVNEQFF.